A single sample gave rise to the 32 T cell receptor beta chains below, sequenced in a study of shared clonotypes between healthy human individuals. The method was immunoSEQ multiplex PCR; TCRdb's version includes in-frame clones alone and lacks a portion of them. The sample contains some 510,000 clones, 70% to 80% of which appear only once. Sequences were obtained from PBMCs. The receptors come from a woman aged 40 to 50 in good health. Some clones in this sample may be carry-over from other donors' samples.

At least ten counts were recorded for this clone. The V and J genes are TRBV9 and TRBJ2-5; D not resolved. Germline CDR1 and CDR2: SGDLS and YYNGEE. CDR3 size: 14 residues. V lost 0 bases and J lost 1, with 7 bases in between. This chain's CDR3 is CASSVGASQETQYF. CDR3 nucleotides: TGTGCCAGCAGCGTAGGGGCCAGCCAAGAGACCCAGTACTTC.

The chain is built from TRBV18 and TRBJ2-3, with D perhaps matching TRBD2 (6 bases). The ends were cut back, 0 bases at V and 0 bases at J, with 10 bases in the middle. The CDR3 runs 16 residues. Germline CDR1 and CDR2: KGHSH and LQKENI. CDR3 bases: TGTGCCAGCTCACCACCCGGGAGCCTTAGCACAGATACGCAGTATTTT. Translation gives CASSPPGSLSTDTQYF.

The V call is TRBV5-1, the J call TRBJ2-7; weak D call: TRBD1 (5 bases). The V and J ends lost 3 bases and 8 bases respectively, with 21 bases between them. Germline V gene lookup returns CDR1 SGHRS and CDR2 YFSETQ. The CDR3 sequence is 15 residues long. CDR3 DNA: TGCGCCAGCAGCTACACAGGACCTACGATCGGGCAGCAGTACTTC. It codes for CASSYTGPTIGQQYF.

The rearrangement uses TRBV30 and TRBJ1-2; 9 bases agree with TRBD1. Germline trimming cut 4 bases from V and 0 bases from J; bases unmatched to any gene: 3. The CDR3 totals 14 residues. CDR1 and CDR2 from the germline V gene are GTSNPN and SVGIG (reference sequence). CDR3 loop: CAWNRGPSNYGYTF. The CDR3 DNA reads TGTGCCTGGAACAGGGGGCCCTCTAACTATGGCTACACCTTC.

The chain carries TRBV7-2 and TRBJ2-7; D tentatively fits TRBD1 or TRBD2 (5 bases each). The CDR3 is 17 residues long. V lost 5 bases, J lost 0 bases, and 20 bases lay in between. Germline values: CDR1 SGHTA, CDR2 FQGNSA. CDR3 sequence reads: CASSRKPWGSSSYEQYF. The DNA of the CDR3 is TGTGCCAGCAGCCGCAAGCCGTGGGGGTCCAGCTCCTACGAGCAGTACTTC.

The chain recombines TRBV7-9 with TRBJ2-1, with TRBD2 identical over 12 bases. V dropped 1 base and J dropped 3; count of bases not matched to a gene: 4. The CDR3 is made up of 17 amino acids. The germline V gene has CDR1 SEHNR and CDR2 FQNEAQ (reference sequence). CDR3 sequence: CASSLGPLAGGYNEQFF. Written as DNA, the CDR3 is TGTGCCAGCAGCTTAGGCCCACTAGCGGGAGGCTACAATGAGCAGTTCTTC.

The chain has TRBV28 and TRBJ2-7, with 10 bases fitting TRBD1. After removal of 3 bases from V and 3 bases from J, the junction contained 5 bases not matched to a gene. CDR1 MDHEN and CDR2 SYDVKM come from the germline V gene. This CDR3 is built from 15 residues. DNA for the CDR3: TGTGCCAGCAGTTTTCTCCGGGACAGGGGCTACGAGCAGTACTTC. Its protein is CASSFLRDRGYEQYF.

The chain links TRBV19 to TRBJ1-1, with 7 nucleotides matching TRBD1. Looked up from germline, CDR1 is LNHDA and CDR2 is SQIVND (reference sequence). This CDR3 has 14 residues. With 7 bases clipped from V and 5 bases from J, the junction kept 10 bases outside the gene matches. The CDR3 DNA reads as TGTGCCAGTATGGGGGGGGACAGAGGGACTGAAGCTTTCTTT. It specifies CASMGGDRGTEAFF.

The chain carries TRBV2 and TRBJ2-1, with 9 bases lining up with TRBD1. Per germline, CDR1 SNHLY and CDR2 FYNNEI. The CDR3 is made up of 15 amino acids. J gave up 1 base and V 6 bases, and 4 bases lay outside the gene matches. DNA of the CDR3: TGTGCCAGCAGGACAGGGGGTGGTTCCTACAATGAGCAGTTCTTC. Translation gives CASRTGGGSYNEQFF.

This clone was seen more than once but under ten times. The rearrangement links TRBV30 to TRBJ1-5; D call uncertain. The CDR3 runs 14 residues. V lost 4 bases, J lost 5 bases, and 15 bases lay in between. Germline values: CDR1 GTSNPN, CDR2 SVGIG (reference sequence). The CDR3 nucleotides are TGTGCCTGGAAAGTCGGGGTTGCCCATCAGCCCCAGCATTTT. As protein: CAWKVGVAHQPQHF.

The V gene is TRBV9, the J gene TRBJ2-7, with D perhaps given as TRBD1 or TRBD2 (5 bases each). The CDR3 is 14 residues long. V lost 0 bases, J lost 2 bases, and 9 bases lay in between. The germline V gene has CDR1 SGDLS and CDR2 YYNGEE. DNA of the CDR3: TGTGCCAGCAGCGTAGGTGGGGACCCCTACGAGCAGTACTTC. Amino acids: CASSVGGDPYEQYF.

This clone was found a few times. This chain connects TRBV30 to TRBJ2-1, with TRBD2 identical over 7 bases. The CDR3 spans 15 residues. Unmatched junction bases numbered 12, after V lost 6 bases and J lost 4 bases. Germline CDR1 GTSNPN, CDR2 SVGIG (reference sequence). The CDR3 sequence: CACRGGSKNYNEQFF. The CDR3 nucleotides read TGTGCCTGCCGCGGGGGAAGCAAAAATTACAATGAGCAGTTCTTC.

This CDR3 reads CASSRSVASPSVSQYF. As DNA, the CDR3 is TGTGCCAGTAGTAGGTCGGTAGCTAGCCCGTCTGTTTCGCAGTATTTT. The chain has TRBV19 and TRBJ2-3, with D possibly matching TRBD2 (5 bases). Germline loops: CDR1 LNHDA, CDR2 SQIVND (reference sequence). CDR3 length equals 16 residues. V lost 4 bases to trimming and J lost 10 bases, with 24 bases between them. Full variable domain (remainder filled in from reference TRBV19 and TRBJ2-3): DGGITQSPKYLFRKEGQNVTLSCEQNLNHDAMYWYRQDPGQGLRLIYYSQIVNDFQKGDIAEGYSVSREKKESFPLTVTSAQKNPTAFYLCASSRSVASPSVSQYFGPGTRLTVL.

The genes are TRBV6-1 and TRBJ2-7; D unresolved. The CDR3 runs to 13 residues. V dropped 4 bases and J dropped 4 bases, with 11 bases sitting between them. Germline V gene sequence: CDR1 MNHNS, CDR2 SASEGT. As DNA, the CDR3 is TGTGCCAGCAGTGGGGCCCCCCCGTACGAGCAGTACTTC. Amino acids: CASSGAPPYEQYF.

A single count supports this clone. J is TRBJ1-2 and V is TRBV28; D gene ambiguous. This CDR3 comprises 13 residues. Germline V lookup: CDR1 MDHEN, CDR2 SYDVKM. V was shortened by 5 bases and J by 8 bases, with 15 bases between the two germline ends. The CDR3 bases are TGTGCCAGCAGTACGCCGGCTGATATAGGCTACACCTTC. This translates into CASSTPADIGYTF.

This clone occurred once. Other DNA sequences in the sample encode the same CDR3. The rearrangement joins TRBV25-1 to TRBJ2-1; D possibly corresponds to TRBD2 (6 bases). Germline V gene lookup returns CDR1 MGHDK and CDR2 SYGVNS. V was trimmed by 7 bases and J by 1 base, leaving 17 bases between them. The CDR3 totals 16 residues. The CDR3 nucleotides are TGTGCCAGCACATCCGGCGGGGTGGGTTCCTACAATGAGCAGTTCTTC. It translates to CASTSGGVGSYNEQFF. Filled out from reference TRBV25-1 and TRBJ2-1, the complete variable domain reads EADIYQTPRYLVIGTGKKITLECSQTMGHDKMYWYQQDPGMELHLIHYSYGVNSTEKGDLSSESTVSRIRTEHFPLTLESARPSHTSQYLCASTSGGVGSYNEQFFGPGTRLTVL.

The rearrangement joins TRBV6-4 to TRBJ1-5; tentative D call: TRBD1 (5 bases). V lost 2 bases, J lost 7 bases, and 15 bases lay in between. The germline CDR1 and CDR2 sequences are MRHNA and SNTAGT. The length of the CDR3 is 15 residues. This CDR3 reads CASSDQAGGGQPQHF. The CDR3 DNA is TGTGCCAGCAGTGACCAGGCGGGGGGAGGCCAGCCCCAGCATTTT.

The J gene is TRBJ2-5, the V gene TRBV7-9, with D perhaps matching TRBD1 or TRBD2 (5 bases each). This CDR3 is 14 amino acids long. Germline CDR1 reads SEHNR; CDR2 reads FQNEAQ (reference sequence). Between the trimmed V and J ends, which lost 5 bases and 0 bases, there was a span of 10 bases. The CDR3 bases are TGTGCCAGCAGCCCGGGACCGAACCAAGAGACCCAGTACTTC. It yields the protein CASSPGPNQETQYF.

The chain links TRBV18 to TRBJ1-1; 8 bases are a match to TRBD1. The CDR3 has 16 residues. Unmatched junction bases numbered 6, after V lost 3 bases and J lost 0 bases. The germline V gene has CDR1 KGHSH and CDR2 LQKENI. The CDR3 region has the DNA TGTGCCAGCTCACCCTCCGGGACAGGAATGAACACTGAAGCTTTCTTT. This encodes CASSPSGTGMNTEAFF. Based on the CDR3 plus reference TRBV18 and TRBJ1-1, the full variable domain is NAGVMQNPRHLVRRRGQEARLRCSPMKGHSHVYWYRQLPEEGLKFMVYLQKENIIDESGMPKERFSAEFPKEGPSILRIQQVVRGDSAAYFCASSPSGTGMNTEAFFGQGTRLTVV.

CDR3: CASSLDRMRQQYF. In nucleotides, the CDR3 is TGTGCCAGCAGCTTAGACAGGATGCGCCAGCAGTACTTC. The chain employs TRBV7-8 and TRBJ2-7; D is possibly TRBD1 (5 bases). In germline, CDR1 is SGHVS, CDR2 FQNEAQ. V was cut by 1 base and J by 8 bases, with 12 bases left in between. This CDR3 has 13 amino acids.

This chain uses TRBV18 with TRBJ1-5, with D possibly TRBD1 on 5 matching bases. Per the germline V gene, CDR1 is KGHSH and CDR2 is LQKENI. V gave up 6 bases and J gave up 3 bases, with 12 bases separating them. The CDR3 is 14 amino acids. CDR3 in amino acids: CASSPLTVNQPQHF. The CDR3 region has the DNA TGTGCCAGCTCCCCTTTGACAGTCAATCAGCCCCAGCATTTT.

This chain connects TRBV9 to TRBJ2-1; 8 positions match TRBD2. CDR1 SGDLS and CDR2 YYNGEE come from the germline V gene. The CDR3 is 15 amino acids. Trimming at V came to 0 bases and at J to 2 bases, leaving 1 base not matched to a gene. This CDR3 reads CASSVGTSPYNEQFF. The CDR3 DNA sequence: TGTGCCAGCAGCGTAGGGACTAGCCCCTACAATGAGCAGTTCTTC.

CDR3: CASRSGLAGKKFSYEQYF. DNA for the CDR3: TGCGCCAGCAGATCGGGACTAGCGGGAAAGAAGTTCTCCTACGAGCAGTACTTC. The V call is TRBV5-1, the J call TRBJ2-7, with 13 positions matching TRBD2. After removal of 5 bases from V and 0 bases from J, the junction contained 11 bases not matched to a gene. Germline V gene sequence: CDR1 SGHRS, CDR2 YFSETQ. The CDR3 has 18 amino acids.

This CDR3 reads CASSQDWGTAGLGEQYF. The CDR3 DNA reads TGCGCCAGCAGCCAAGATTGGGGGACAGCGGGTCTCGGGGAGCAGTACTTC. V gene TRBV4-3 combines with J gene TRBJ2-7; tentative D call: TRBD1 (7 bases). CDR3 size: 17 residues. Trimming took 0 bases from V and 7 from J, leaving 22 bases between them. Germline CDR1 reads LGHNA; CDR2 reads YSLEER.

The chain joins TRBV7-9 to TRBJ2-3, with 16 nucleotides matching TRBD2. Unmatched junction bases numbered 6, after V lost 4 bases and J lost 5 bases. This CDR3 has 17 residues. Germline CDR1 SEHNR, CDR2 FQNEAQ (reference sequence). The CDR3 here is CASSYPGLAGGKDTQYF. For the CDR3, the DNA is TGTGCCAGCAGCTACCCGGGACTAGCGGGAGGGAAAGATACGCAGTATTTT.

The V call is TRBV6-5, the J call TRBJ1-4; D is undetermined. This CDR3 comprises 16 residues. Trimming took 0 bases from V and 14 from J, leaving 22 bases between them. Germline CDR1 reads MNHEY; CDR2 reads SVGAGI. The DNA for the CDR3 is TGTGCCAGCAGTTACTCGCGGGCCGGGTCCTCCGGGCATCTGTTTTTT. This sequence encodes CASSYSRAGSSGHLFF.

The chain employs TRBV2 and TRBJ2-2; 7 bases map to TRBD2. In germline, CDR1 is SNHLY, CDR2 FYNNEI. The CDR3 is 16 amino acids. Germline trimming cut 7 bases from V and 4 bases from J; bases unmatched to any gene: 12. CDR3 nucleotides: TGTGCCAGCACATTCTCGGGGGGATCGGGCACCGGGGAGCTGTTTTTT. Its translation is CASTFSGGSGTGELFF.

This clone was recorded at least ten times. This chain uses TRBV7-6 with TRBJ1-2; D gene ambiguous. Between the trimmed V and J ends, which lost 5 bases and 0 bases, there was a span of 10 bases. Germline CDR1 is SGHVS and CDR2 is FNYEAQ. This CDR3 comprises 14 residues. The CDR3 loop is CASSPPGANYGYTF. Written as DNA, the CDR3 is TGTGCCAGCAGCCCCCCCGGGGCTAACTATGGCTACACCTTC.

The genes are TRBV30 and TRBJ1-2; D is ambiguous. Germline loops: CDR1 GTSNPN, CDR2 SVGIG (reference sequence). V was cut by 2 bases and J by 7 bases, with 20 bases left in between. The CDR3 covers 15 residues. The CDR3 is CAWSPRVEVFGGYTF. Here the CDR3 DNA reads TGTGCCTGGAGTCCTCGGGTAGAGGTGTTTGGTGGCTACACCTTC.

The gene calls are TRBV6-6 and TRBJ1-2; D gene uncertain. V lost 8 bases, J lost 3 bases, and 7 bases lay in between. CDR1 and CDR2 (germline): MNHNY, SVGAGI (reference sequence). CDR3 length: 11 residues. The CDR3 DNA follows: TGTGCCAGCTCCCCCTACTATGGCTACACCTTC. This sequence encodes CASSPYYGYTF.

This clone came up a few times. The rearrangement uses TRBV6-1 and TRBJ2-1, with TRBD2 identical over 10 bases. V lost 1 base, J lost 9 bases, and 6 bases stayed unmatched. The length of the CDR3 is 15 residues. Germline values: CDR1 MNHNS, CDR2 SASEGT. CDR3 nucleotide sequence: TGTGCCAGCAGTGAAGGGATAGCGGGAGGTTTTGAGCAGTTCTTC. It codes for CASSEGIAGGFEQFF.

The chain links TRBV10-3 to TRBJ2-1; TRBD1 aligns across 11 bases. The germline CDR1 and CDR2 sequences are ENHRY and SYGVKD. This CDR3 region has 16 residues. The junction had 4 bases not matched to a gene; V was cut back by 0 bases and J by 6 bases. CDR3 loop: CAISESGTGGSNEQFF. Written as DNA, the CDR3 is TGTGCCATCAGTGAGTCCGGGACAGGGGGGTCCAATGAGCAGTTCTTC.